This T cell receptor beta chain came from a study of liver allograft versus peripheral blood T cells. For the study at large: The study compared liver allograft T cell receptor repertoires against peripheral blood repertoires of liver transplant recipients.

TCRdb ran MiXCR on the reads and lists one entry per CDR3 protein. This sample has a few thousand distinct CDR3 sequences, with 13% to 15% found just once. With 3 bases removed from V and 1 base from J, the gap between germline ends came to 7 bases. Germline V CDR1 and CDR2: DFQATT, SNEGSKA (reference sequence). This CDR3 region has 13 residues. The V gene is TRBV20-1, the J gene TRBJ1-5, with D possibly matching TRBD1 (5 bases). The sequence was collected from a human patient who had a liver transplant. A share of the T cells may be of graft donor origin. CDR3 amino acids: CSASRDSNQPQHF. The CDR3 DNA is TGCAGTGCTAGCCGGGACAGCAATCAGCCCCAGCATTTT.